The next 16 T cell receptor beta chains were all read from a single sample in a study of T cells after yellow fever vaccination. Each CDR3 protein gets one entry after TCRdb re-called the 5' RACE reads with MiXCR. Of about 120,000 distinct CDR3 sequences in the sample, roughly 15% were seen once. The specimen comprised CD8+ T cells sorted from PBMCs, sampled 5 days after the yellow fever booster vaccination. These TCRs come from a young man who received the YFV17D yellow fever vaccine.

This clonotype was counted between two and nine times. The chain employs TRBV5-5 and TRBJ1-6; D call uncertain. Trimming stripped 4 bases from V and 10 bases from J, with 15 bases between. In germline, CDR1 is SGHKS, CDR2 YYEKEE (reference sequence). The CDR3 length is 14 residues. Written as DNA, the CDR3 is TGTGCCAGCAGCCTAGACCGCAGCACCTCACCCCTCCACTTT. This sequence encodes CASSLDRSTSPLHF.

This clonotype was observed a few times. The chain uses TRBV5-1 and TRBJ2-5, with 8 positions matching TRBD1. The CDR3 is 14 amino acids. The germline CDR1 and CDR2 sequences are SGHRS and YFSETQ. V lost 2 bases to trimming and J lost 4 bases; unmatched junction nucleotides: 4. The CDR3, as DNA: TGCGCCAGCAGCTTCGGCAGGGGGCGAGAGACCCAGTACTTC. Translation: CASSFGRGRETQYF.

The CDR3 loop reads CASRVETESYNPLQDVDPYF. For the CDR3, the DNA is TGTGCCAGCAGAGTGGAGACAGAGAGCTATAACCCATTACAAGACGTGGATCCGTACTTC. The V and J genes are TRBV5-4 and TRBJ2-7; possible D gene TRBD1, 5 bases. Trimming took 5 bases from V and 12 from J, leaving 42 bases between them. CDR1 and CDR2 (germline): SGHNT, YYREEE (reference sequence). The CDR3 runs to 20 residues.

Many counts were recorded for this clonotype. The rearrangement links TRBV4-2 to TRBJ2-7, with 9 bases aligning to TRBD1. With 3 bases clipped from V and 6 bases from J, the junction kept 6 bases outside the gene matches. The germline CDR1 and CDR2 sequences are LGHNA and YNFKEQ. This CDR3 is 14 amino acids long. DNA of the CDR3: TGTGCCAGCAGCCATACCGGGACAGGGAGCGAGCAGTACTTC. Translated: CASSHTGTGSEQYF.

The V gene is TRBV6-5, the J gene TRBJ2-1; D is uncertain. V was shortened by 0 bases and J by 5 bases, with 5 bases between the two germline ends. The V gene's germline CDR1 is MNHEY and CDR2 SVGAGI. The CDR3 is made up of 13 amino acids. Written as DNA, the CDR3 is TGTGCCAGCAGTTACTCAAGGAACAATGAGCAGTTCTTC. Translated, it gives CASSYSRNNEQFF.

In this sample, this clonotype turned up a few times. The chain links TRBV12-5 to TRBJ2-5; TRBD2 matches 8 bases. The CDR3 extends over 13 amino acids. Germline V CDR1 and CDR2: LGHNT, FRNRAP. The V and J ends lost 7 bases and 2 bases, in that order; junction bases with no gene match: 3. The CDR3 nucleotides are TGTGCTAGTGCGAGCGGGAGACAAGAGACCCAGTACTTC. Translated: CASASGRQETQYF.

The chain has TRBV19 and TRBJ1-2, with TRBD1 matching over 7 bases. V lost 5 bases, J lost 8 bases, and 5 bases stayed unmatched. The CDR3 loop spans 12 amino acids. Looked up from germline, CDR1 is LNHDA and CDR2 is SQIVND (reference sequence). CDR3 coding DNA: TGTGCCAGTAGTCCACAGGGGCACGGCTACACCTTC. This gives the protein CASSPQGHGYTF.

This clonotype came up a few times. The chain joins TRBV10-3 to TRBJ2-5; D is perhaps TRBD2 (5 bases). The CDR3 sequence is 14 residues long. V was trimmed by 3 bases and J by 2 bases, leaving 10 bases between them. Germline CDR1 is ENHRY and CDR2 is SYGVKD. CDR3 in amino acids: CAISDERRQETQYF. CDR3 in DNA: TGTGCCATCAGTGACGAGCGGCGACAAGAGACCCAGTACTTC.

The rearrangement uses TRBV7-9 and TRBJ2-4; D not resolved. V lost 1 base, J lost 1 base, and 5 bases lay in between. The CDR3 consists of 14 residues. Germline CDR1 is SEHNR and CDR2 is FQNEAQ (reference sequence). The CDR3 sequence is CASSLELAKNIQYF. The CDR3 DNA sequence: TGTGCCAGCAGCTTAGAGCTGGCCAAAAACATTCAGTACTTC.

This clonotype was observed a few times. This chain connects TRBV21-1 to TRBJ2-7; the table calls TRBD1, which could not be checked here. TRBV21-1 is a known pseudogene. The CDR3 is 15 residues long. The CDR3 bases are TGTGCCAGCAGCAACCCCGGGACAGGGATGTACGAGCAGTACTTC. The encoded protein is CASSNPGTGMYEQYF.

The chain links TRBV6-5 to TRBJ2-5, with D perhaps matching TRBD1 or TRBD2 (6 bases each). The CDR3 has 13 residues. Trimming pared 6 bases from V and 5 bases from J, leaving 13 bases between. Germline values: CDR1 MNHEY, CDR2 SVGAGI. The CDR3 protein is CASRQGLGETQYF. CDR3 in DNA: TGTGCCAGCAGACAGGGACTCGGGGAGACCCAGTACTTC.

This chain links TRBV4-2 with TRBJ2-1; D tentatively reads TRBD1 or TRBD2 (5 bases each). The CDR3 is 12 residues long. Germline CDR1 LGHNA, CDR2 YNFKEQ. Trimming stripped 2 bases from V and 9 bases from J, with 8 bases between. CDR3 DNA sequence: TGTGCCAGCAGCCAATGGGGGAGTGAGCAGTTCTTC. The encoded protein is CASSQWGSEQFF.

The chain is built from TRBV5-5 and TRBJ2-7; D call uncertain. The CDR3 runs to 11 residues. CDR1 and CDR2 (germline): SGHKS, YYEKEE (reference sequence). V was pared by 5 bases and J by 3 bases, with 6 bases between. In DNA, the CDR3 is TGTGCCAGCAGTTACAACTACGAGCAGTACGTC. Residues: CASSYNYEQYV.

The chain links TRBV25-1 to TRBJ2-5; D tentatively reads TRBD1 or TRBD2 (5 bases each). The CDR3 runs to 13 residues. Trimming cost V 7 bases and J 5 bases, with 14 bases left between them. The germline CDR1 and CDR2 sequences are MGHDK and SYGVNS. CDR3 nucleotide sequence: TGTGCCAGCAACCCAGGGAGTTTGGAGACCCAGTACTTC. It codes for CASNPGSLETQYF.

The chain joins TRBV11-3 to TRBJ2-2; 12 positions match TRBD2. Germline loops: CDR1 SGHNT, CDR2 YENEEA. The CDR3 length is 18 residues. Trimming took 3 bases from V and 4 from J; bases not matched to a gene: 9. The CDR3 is CASSFRTSGDPRTGELFF. The CDR3 coding sequence is TGTGCCAGCAGCTTCAGGACTAGCGGGGACCCCCGCACCGGGGAGCTGTTTTTT.

The chain's CDR3 is CASSFIGDNEQFF. CDR3 sequence (DNA): TGTGCCAGCAGCTTTATCGGCGACAATGAGCAGTTCTTC. J is TRBJ2-1 and V is TRBV7-3; no clear D. Trimming shortened V by 3 bases and J by 5 bases, and 8 bases separated the two germline ends. CDR1 and CDR2 from the germline V gene are SGHTA and FQGTGA. The length of the CDR3 is 13 residues.